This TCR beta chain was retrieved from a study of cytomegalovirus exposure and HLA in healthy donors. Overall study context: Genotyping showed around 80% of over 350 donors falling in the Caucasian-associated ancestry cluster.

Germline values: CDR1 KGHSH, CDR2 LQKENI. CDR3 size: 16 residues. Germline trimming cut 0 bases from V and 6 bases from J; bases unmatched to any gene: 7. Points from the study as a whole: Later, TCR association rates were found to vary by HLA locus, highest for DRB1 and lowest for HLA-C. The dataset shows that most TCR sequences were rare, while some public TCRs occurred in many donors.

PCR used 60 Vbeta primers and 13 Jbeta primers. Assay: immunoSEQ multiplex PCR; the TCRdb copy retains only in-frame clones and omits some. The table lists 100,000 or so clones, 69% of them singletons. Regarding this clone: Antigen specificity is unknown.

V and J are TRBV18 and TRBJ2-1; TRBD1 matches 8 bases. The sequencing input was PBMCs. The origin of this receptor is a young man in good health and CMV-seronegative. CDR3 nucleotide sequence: TGTGCCAGCTCACCACCTGCAGGGGGCGCTGGCAATGAGCAGTTCTTC. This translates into CASSPPAGGAGNEQFF.